This T cell receptor beta chain was identified during a study of blood T cell repertoires in COVID-19. Methods used by the authors: By means of reference gene primer amplification, nucleated cell counts were estimated. Only in-frame clones appear in the TCRdb table, and some are missing; sequencing was by immunoSEQ multiplex PCR. The V and J calls and clone size are taken from that table; D and trimming were inferred from the DNA. This sample has around 63,000 clones, with about 76% found just once. V was trimmed by 5 bases and J by 0 bases, leaving 11 bases between them. The germline gives CDR1 MGHRA, CDR2 YSYEKL. The CDR3 is 15 residues long.

V gene TRBV4-1 combines with J gene TRBJ1-5; no definite D call. The sequence was collected from an elderly woman with active or convalescent COVID-19. Sequenced material: peripheral blood. In DNA form, the CDR3 reads TGCGCCAGCAGCGCGACACCGTTTAGCAATCAGCCCCAGCATTTT. Its translation: CASSATPFSNQPQHF.